This T cell receptor beta chain was obtained from a study of cytomegalovirus exposure and HLA in healthy donors. Study findings and constraints: Association of a missense DCLRE1C variant with TCR beta V- and J-gene trimming was reported in a later analysis. High specificity and sensitivity for cytomegalovirus status were reported for the classifier.

Researchers ran the PCR with 60 Vbeta and 13 Jbeta primers. In the original processing: In a later analysis, 80 million or so unique TCR beta chains included roughly 11 million shared by two or more donors. Profiling relied on immunoSEQ multiplex PCR, and the TCRdb table lists in-frame clones only, not all of them. V, J and clone size reflect that table, while D and trimming were determined from the DNA. This sample has 150,000 or so clones, with 60% to 85% found just once. V lost 3 bases and J 4 bases, leaving 13 bases between the germline ends. The CDR3 has 14 residues. Germline CDR1 SGHNT, CDR2 YYREEE (reference sequence). Notes on this clone: The target antigen is unknown.

Sequenced: PBMCs. The sequence was collected from a woman aged 40 to 55 in good health and CMV-seronegative. The J gene is TRBJ1-2, the V gene TRBV5-4; possible D gene TRBD1, 5 bases. The CDR3 sequence is CASSYQGGSYGYTF. The CDR3 nucleotides are TGTGCCAGCAGCTACCAGGGAGGGAGCTATGGCTACACCTTC.